This entry describes one T cell receptor beta chain. Its antigen is still unknown. Sequencing was performed with immunoSEQ multiplex PCR; in TCRdb, only in-frame clones are kept and a portion is missing. The sample carries tens of thousands of clones, 86% recorded once. CDR1 and CDR2 (germline): KGHSH, LQKENI. Deletions cut 6 bases from V and 4 bases from J, with 19 bases between. The CDR3 runs 16 residues. These data belong to a study of T cells in localized non-small cell lung cancer. Overall study findings and caveats: Without multi-region sequencing, intratumor heterogeneity could not be excluded. Among the tissues sampled, uninvolved adjacent lung had the highest T cell clonality, above tumor.

The material was peripheral blood mononuclear cells, obtained before any cancer treatment. This chain uses TRBV18 with TRBJ1-5, with D possibly being TRBD1 (5 bases). This TCR derives from a male donor at least 60 years old with stage II lung adenocarcinoma. The chain's CDR3 is CASSLLGGAGNQPQHF. The CDR3 coding sequence is TGTGCCAGCTCGCTTCTCGGAGGGGCTGGTAATCAGCCCCAGCATTTT.